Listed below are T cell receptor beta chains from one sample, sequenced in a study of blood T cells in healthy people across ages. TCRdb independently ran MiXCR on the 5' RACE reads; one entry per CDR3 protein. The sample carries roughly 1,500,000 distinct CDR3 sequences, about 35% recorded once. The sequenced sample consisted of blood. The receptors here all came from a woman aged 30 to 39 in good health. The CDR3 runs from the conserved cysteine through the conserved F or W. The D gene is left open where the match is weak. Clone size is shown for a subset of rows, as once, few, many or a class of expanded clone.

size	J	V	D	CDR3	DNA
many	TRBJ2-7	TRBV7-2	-	CASSNPLALSYEQYF	TGTGCCAGCAGCAACCCACTAGCCCTCTCCTACGAGCAGTACTTC
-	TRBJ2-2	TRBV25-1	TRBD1	CASTTGQVNTGELFF	TGTGCCAGCACCACGGGACAGGTGAACACCGGGGAGCTGTTTTTT
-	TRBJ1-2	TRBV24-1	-	CATSDGTAYGYTF	TGTGCCACCAGTGATGGGACGGCCTATGGCTACACCTTC
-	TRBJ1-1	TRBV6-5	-	CASSRTGEAFF	TGTGCCAGCAGCCGGACGGGTGAAGCTTTCTTT
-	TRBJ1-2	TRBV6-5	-	CASSYGLSYGYTF	TGTGCCAGCAGTTACGGGCTGAGCTATGGCTACACCTTC
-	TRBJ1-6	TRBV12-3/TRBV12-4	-	CASSLDAAALSPLHF	TGTGCCAGCAGTTTAGATGCCGCGGCCCTTTCACCCCTCCACTTT
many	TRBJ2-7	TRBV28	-	CASSHDSYEQYF	TGCGCCAGCAGCCACGACTCCTACGAGCAGTACTTC
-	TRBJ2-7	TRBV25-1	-	CASSEYTDGGYTEQYF	TGTGCCAGCAGTGAATACACCGACGGAGGATACACCGAGCAGTACTTC
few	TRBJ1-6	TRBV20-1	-	CSARGVSSYNSPLHF	TGCAGTGCTAGGGGTGTTAGCTCCTATAATTCACCCCTCCACTTT
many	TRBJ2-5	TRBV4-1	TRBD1	CASSQRQGRETQYF	TGCGCCAGCAGCCAACGACAGGGGAGAGAGACCCAGTACTTC
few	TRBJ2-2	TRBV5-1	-	CASSSSVGSTGELFF	TGCGCCAGCAGTTCTAGCGTGGGCTCCACCGGGGAGCTGTTTTTT
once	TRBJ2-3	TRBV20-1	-	CSASAPGTVPDTQYF	TGCAGTGCTAGTGCTCCGGGGACCGTCCCAGATACGCAGTATTTT
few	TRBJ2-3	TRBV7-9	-	CASSSTFTDTQYF	TGTGCCAGCAGCTCGACATTCACAGATACGCAGTATTTT
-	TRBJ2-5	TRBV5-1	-	CASRGDSRETQYF	TGCGCCAGCAGGGGGGATTCTAGGGAGACCCAGTACTTC
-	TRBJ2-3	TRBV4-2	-	CASSQHTGSSTDTQYF	TGTGCCAGCAGCCAGCACACGGGTTCTAGCACAGATACGCAGTATTTT
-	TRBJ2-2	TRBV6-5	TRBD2	CASSRSGGRAGELFF	TGTGCCAGCAGCCGTAGCGGGGGGAGAGCCGGGGAGCTGTTTTTT
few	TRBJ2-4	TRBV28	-	CASSTATWRDSTVTGIQYF	TGTGCCAGCAGCACAGCCACTTGGCGGGACAGCACGGTAACTGGCATTCAGTACTTC
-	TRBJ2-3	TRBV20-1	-	CSARDPRGPTDTQYF	TGCAGTGCTAGAGATCCACGCGGTCCTACAGATACGCAGTATTTT
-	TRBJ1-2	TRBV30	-	CAWRDGDYGYTF	TGTGCCTGGAGGGACGGAGACTATGGCTACACCTTC
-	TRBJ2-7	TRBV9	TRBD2	CASSPGTSGLTSYEQYF	TGTGCCAGCAGCCCAGGGACTAGCGGCCTAACCTCCTACGAGCAGTACTTC
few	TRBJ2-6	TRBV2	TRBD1	CASNGQAVFSGANVLTF	TGTGCCAGCAATGGACAGGCGGTCTTCTCTGGGGCCAACGTCCTGACTTTC
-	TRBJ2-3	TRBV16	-	CASSQSSGQDTQYF	TGTGCCAGCAGCCAATCCAGCGGCCAAGATACGCAGTATTTT
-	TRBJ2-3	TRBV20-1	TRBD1	CSVRGRKDTQYF	TGCAGTGTGAGGGGGCGAAAAGATACGCAGTATTTT
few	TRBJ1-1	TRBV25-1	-	CASSGSHREMNTEAFF	TGTGCCAGCAGTGGCAGTCACAGGGAAATGAACACTGAAGCTTTCTTT
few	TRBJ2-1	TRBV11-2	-	CASSILSSYNEQFF	TGTGCCAGCAGTATACTTAGCTCCTACAATGAGCAGTTCTTC
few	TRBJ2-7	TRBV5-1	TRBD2	CASSLGLAGDRSYEQYF	TGCGCCAGCAGCTTGGGTCTAGCGGGGGATCGCTCCTACGAGCAGTACTTC
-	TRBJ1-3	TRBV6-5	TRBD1	CASRAPGQGSGNTIYF	TGTGCCAGCAGGGCTCCGGGACAGGGATCTGGAAACACCATATATTTT
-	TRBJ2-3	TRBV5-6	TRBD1	CASSWRQGADTQYF	TGTGCCAGCAGCTGGAGACAGGGTGCAGATACGCAGTATTTT
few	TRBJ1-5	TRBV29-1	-	CSVGEGIQPQHF	TGCAGCGTTGGAGAAGGGATCCAGCCCCAGCATTTT